This T cell receptor (beta chain) was captured by sequencing in a study of T cell responses to AZD1222 COVID-19 vaccine. The method was immunoSEQ multiplex PCR; TCRdb's version includes in-frame clones alone and lacks a portion of them. The table records 150,000 to 200,000 clones, roughly 90% of them present only once. Germline CDR1 and CDR2: MNHNY and SVGAGI (reference sequence). The J segment lost 7 bases and the V segment lost 4 bases, leaving 7 bases of the junction unmatched. The CDR3 covers 13 residues. The specimen was peripheral blood, collected on day 0 of AZD1222 vaccination. The chain couples TRBV6-6 to TRBJ2-7; 7 bases agree with TRBD1. The TCR originated in an adult in good health. CDR3 sequence: CASSLTGTREQYF. CDR3 in DNA: TGTGCCAGCAGTTTGACAGGGACAAGGGAGCAGTACTTC.